The 18 T cell receptor beta chains below all came from one sample that was sequenced in a study of blood T cells in healthy people across ages. Using a J-beta primer mix together with a sample-barcoded 5' primer, a second PCR was run for roughly 7 to 12 cycles. TCRdb independently ran MiXCR on the 5' RACE reads; one entry per CDR3 protein. Among about 640,000 distinct CDR3 sequences listed, around 54% were seen once. The sequenced material came from blood. All receptors come from a man aged 60-69 years in good health.

This clonotype was detected a few times. The chain combines TRBV15 with TRBJ2-1; 10 bases line up with TRBD1. The CDR3 extends over 17 amino acids. J gave up 8 bases and V 0 bases, and 10 bases lay outside the gene matches. Germline V gives CDR1 LNHNV, CDR2 YYDKDF (reference sequence). DNA for the CDR3: TGTGCCACCAGCAGAGATATCCGACGGACAGGGGGGTATGAGCAGTTCTTC. Amino acids: CATSRDIRRTGGYEQFF.

This clonotype was found a few times. The gene calls are TRBV20-1 and TRBJ2-5, with 10 bases fitting TRBD2. V lost 2 bases to trimming and J lost 9 bases; unmatched junction nucleotides: 12. This CDR3 is 15 amino acids long. Per the germline V gene, CDR1 is DFQATT and CDR2 is SNEGSKA (reference sequence). In nucleotides, the CDR3 is TGCAGTGCTAGACCACCGGGACTAGCGTCGCTACCCCAGTACTTC. This encodes CSARPPGLASLPQYF.

V usage is TRBV25-1 and J usage is TRBJ1-2; 8 bases align to TRBD1. Germline trimming cut 1 base from V and 4 bases from J; bases unmatched to any gene: 5. From germline, CDR1 is MGHDK and CDR2 SYGVNS. The CDR3 runs to 15 residues. The CDR3 sequence: CASSESTGTGYGYTF. The CDR3 DNA follows: TGTGCCAGCAGTGAATCAACCGGGACAGGCTATGGCTACACCTTC.

With respect to this clonotype: A read error may produce the germline difference seen at one junction end. The chain couples TRBV7-2 to TRBJ2-1; TRBD1 or TRBD2 may be the D gene (5 bases each). The germline V gene encodes CDR1 SGHTA and CDR2 FQGNSA. The CDR3 loop spans 16 amino acids. DNA of the CDR3: TGTGCCAGCAGCGCGTCAGGGACCCGGGGCTACAAGGAGCAGTTCTTC. Translating gives CASSASGTRGYKEQFF.

V usage is TRBV20-1 and J usage is TRBJ2-7; the match to TRBD2 covers 7 bases. This CDR3 region has 13 residues. CDR1 is DFQATT, CDR2 SNEGSKA, per germline (reference sequence). V dropped 1 base and J dropped 5; count of bases not matched to a gene: 5. The CDR3 DNA is TGCAGTGCTAGAGTGGTACTAGCGAACGAGCAGTACTTC. The encoded protein is CSARVVLANEQYF.

V gene TRBV15 combines with J gene TRBJ2-5, with 10 bases fitting TRBD2. The CDR3 covers 14 residues. J gave up 11 bases and V 5 bases, and 11 bases lay outside the gene matches. Germline V gene lookup returns CDR1 LNHNV and CDR2 YYDKDF (reference sequence). The CDR3 DNA reads as TGTGCCACCAGCGGAGGACTAGCGGTCAATGAGCAGTACTTC. Its translation is CATSGGLAVNEQYF.

In its sample, this clonotype was seen once. V and J are TRBV3-1 and TRBJ2-5, with D perhaps TRBD2 (6 bases). With 4 bases removed from V and 5 bases from J, the gap between germline ends came to 20 bases. Germline CDR1 reads LGHDT; CDR2 reads YNNKEL (reference sequence). This CDR3 spans 16 amino acids. CDR3 loop: CASSRTEQWGEETQYF. CDR3 sequence (DNA): TGTGCCAGCAGCCGAACCGAGCAATGGGGGGAGGAGACCCAGTACTTC.

V usage is TRBV6-5 and J usage is TRBJ2-7, with 7 bases lining up with TRBD2. This CDR3 has 14 amino acids. V trimming: 7 bases; J trimming: 1 base; junction bases outside the gene matches: 7. Germline lookup yields CDR1 MNHEY and CDR2 SVGAGI. The CDR3 DNA reads as TGTGCCAGCACCCCGGGGGGAAGGTCCTACGAGCAGTACTTC. It specifies CASTPGGRSYEQYF.

This CDR3 is CASSSPSDRARSPLHF. In nucleotides, the CDR3 is TGTGCCAGCAGTTCCCCCTCGGACAGGGCGAGGTCACCCCTCCACTTT. The chain links TRBV28 to TRBJ1-6; 8 nucleotides match TRBD1. J lost 10 bases, V lost 4 bases, and 12 bases had no gene match. The CDR3 has 16 amino acids. CDR1 and CDR2 (germline): MDHEN, SYDVKM.

This chain joins TRBV5-1 and TRBJ1-5, with D possibly being TRBD1 (6 bases). Germline V gene data show CDR1 as SGHRS and CDR2 as YFSETQ. This CDR3 contains 15 residues. V gave up 2 bases and J gave up 7 bases, with 16 bases separating them. This chain's CDR3 is CASSFRGAAGQPQHF. CDR3 bases: TGCGCCAGCAGCTTCCGGGGGGCAGCAGGACAGCCCCAGCATTTT.

In nucleotides, the CDR3 is TGTGCCAGCAGCCAAGGGGGACTAGCGGGGGGGCAGTTCTTC. Its protein product is CASSQGGLAGGQFF. The rearrangement uses TRBV3-1 and TRBJ2-1; 15 nucleotides line up with TRBD2. This CDR3 has 14 residues. V lost 1 base and J lost 12; bases outside the gene matches: 1. Germline V gives CDR1 LGHDT, CDR2 YNNKEL (reference sequence).

J is TRBJ2-5 and V is TRBV12-3 or TRBV12-4; D not certain. CDR3 size: 12 residues. Trimming pared 7 bases from V and 11 bases from J, leaving 17 bases between. The CDR3 sequence is CASTTDLTRQYF. The CDR3 DNA is TGTGCCAGCACCACGGACCTCACCAGGCAGTACTTC.

V gene TRBV12-3 or TRBV12-4 combines with J gene TRBJ1-4; D remains unclear. V lost 3 bases and J lost 4, with 6 bases in between. This CDR3 is 13 amino acids long. The CDR3 here is CASSLSFNEKLFF. The DNA of the CDR3 is TGTGCCAGCAGTTTGTCCTTTAATGAAAAACTGTTTTTT.

DNA of the CDR3: TGCGCCAGCAGCACGGACAGGGGGGACGAGCAGTACTTC. Protein product: CASSTDRGDEQYF. The V and J genes are TRBV5-1 and TRBJ2-7, with 10 bases matching TRBD1. In germline, CDR1 is SGHRS, CDR2 YFSETQ. The CDR3 loop spans 13 amino acids. Trimming removed 4 bases from V and 5 bases from J; junction bases left unmatched: 3.

The chain has TRBV25-1 and TRBJ2-5, with 8 nucleotides matching TRBD1. The ends lost 6 bases at V and 5 bases at J; junction bases unmatched: 8. This CDR3 is 14 amino acids long. Looked up from germline, CDR1 is MGHDK and CDR2 is SYGVNS. The chain's CDR3 is CASREDRAGETQYF. The CDR3 region has the DNA TGTGCCAGCAGAGAGGACAGGGCGGGGGAGACCCAGTACTTC.

This chain connects TRBV7-2 to TRBJ1-3; D unclear. The CDR3 extends over 22 amino acids. CDR1 and CDR2 (germline): SGHTA, FQGNSA. V was pared by 1 base and J by 1 base, with 29 bases between. The CDR3 loop reads CASSLVPPPREKGMWSGNTIYF. The CDR3 coding sequence is TGTGCCAGCAGCTTAGTCCCCCCCCCGAGGGAGAAGGGAATGTGGTCTGGAAACACCATATATTTT.

This clonotype was picked up a small number of times. CDR3 nucleotides: TGTGCCAGCAGCTCCCCGGCTAGCCCAGAGACCCAGTACTTC. The encoded protein is CASSSPASPETQYF. The chain is built from TRBV7-2 and TRBJ2-4, with D maybe TRBD2 (5 bases). The DNA matches TRBJ2-5 better at its end, which makes the J call doubtful. Germline CDR1 reads SGHTA; CDR2 reads FQGNSA. The CDR3 has 14 amino acids.

A few counts support this clonotype. This may be a read error: a much more frequent sequence differs by one nucleotide. This chain connects TRBV12-3 or TRBV12-4 to TRBJ2-3, with no clear D. Trimming removed 5 bases from V and 5 bases from J, with 14 bases in between. This CDR3 spans 14 amino acids. The CDR3 region is CASSVRVAGDTQYF. For the CDR3, the DNA is TGTGCCAGCAGTGTTAGAGTGGCCGGAGATACGCAGTATTTT.